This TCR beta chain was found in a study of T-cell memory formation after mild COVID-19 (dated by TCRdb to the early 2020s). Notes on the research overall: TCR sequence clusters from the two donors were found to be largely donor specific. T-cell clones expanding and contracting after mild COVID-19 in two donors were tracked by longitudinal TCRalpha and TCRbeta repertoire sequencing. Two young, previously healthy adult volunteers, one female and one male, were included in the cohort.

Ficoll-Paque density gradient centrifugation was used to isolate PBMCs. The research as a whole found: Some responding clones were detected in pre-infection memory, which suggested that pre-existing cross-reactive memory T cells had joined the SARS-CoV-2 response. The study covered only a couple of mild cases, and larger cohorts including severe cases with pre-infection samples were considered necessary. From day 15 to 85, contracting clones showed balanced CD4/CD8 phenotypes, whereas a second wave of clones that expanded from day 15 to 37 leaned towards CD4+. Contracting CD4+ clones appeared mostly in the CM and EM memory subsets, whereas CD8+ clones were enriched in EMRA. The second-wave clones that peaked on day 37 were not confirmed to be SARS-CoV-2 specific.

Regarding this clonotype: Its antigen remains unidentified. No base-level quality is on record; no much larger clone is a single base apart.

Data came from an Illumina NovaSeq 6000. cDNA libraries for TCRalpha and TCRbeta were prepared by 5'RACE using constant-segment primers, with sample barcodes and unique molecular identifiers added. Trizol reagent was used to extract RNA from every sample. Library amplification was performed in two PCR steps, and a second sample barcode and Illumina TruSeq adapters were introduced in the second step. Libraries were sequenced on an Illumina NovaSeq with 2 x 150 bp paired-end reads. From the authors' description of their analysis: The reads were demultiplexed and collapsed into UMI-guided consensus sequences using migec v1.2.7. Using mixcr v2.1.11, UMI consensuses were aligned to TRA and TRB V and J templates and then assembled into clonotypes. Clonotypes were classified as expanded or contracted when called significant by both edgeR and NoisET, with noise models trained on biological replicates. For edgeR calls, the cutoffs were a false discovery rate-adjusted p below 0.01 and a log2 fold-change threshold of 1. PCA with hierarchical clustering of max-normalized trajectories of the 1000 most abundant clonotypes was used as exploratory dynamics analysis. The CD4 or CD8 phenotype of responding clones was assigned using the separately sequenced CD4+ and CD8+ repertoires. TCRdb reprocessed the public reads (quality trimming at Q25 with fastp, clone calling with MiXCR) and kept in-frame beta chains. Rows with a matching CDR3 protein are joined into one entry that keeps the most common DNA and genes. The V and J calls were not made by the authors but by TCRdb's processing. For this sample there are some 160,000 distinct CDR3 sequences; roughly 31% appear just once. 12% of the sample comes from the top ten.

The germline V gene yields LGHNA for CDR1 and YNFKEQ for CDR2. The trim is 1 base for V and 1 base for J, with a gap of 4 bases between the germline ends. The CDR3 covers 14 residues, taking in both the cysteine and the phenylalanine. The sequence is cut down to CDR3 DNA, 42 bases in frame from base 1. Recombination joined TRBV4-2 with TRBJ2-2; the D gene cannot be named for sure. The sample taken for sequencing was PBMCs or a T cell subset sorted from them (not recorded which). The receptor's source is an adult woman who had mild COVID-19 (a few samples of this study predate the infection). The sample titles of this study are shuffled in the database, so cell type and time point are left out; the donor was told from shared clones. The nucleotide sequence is TGTGCCAGCAGCCAAGCAGGGAACACCGGGGAGCTGTTTTTT. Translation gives CASSQAGNTGELFF.